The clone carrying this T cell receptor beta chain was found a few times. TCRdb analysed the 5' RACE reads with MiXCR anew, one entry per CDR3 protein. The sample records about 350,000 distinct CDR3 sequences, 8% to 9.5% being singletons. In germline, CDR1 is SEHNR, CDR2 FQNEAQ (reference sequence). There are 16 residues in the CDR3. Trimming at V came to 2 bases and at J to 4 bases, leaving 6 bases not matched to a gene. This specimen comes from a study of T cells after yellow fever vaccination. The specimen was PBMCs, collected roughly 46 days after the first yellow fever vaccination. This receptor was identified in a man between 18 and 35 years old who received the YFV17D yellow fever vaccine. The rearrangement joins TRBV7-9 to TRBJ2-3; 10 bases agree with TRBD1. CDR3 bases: TGTGCCAGCAGCTTAAGGACAGGGGGTTTTGCAGATACGCAGTATTTT. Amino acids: CASSLRTGGFADTQYF.